The 23 T cell receptor beta chains listed next were all sequenced from one sample in a study of T cell responses to AZD1222 COVID-19 vaccine. Profiled with immunoSEQ multiplex PCR; TCRdb holds only in-frame clones, not every one. The data hold 150,000 to 200,000 clones, with 91% observed a single time. This specimen consisted of peripheral blood, obtained 28 days after the second AZD1222 dose. The origin of the receptors is an adult who received the AZD1222 COVID-19 vaccine.

The J gene is TRBJ1-2, the V gene TRBV27; D is unclear. V was shortened by 2 bases and J by 4 bases, with 8 bases between the two germline ends. CDR3 length: 13 amino acids. Germline lookup yields CDR1 MNHEY and CDR2 SMNVEV (reference sequence). For the CDR3, the DNA is TGTGCCAGCAGTTTACTACCCTTCTATGGCTACACCTTC. Encoded protein: CASSLLPFYGYTF.

This clone was counted a single time. This rearrangement joins TRBV3-1 (or the pseudogene TRBV3-2) to TRBJ1-5; no definite D call. The CDR3 runs 17 residues. Trimming removed 4 bases from V and 0 bases from J, with 16 bases in between. Germline CDR1 is LGHDT and CDR2 is YNNKEL (reference sequence). The DNA for the CDR3 is TGTGCCAGCAGCCCGCAAGTTTCGTCTAGTAGCAATCAGCCCCAGCATTTT. Translated: CASSPQVSSSSNQPQHF.

The rearrangement uses TRBV3-1 (or the pseudogene TRBV3-2) and TRBJ1-4; D is possibly TRBD1 (6 bases). The CDR3 length is 17 residues. The V gene's germline CDR1 is LGHDT and CDR2 YNNKEL (reference sequence). V was pared by 1 base and J by 8 bases, with 20 bases between. CDR3 coding DNA: TGTGCCAGCAGCCAAGGCGACGCAGGGGTTTTGGGAGAAAAACTGTTTTTT. Protein product: CASSQGDAGVLGEKLFF.

V and J are TRBV6-5 and TRBJ1-6, with D perhaps TRBD1 (6 bases). Deletions cut 2 bases from V and 8 bases from J, with 10 bases between. Germline CDR1 reads MNHEY; CDR2 reads SVGAGI. This CDR3 contains 14 residues. CDR3 DNA sequence: TGTGCCAGCAGTTACGGGACACTTCATTCACCCCTCCACTTT. Its translation is CASSYGTLHSPLHF.

This clone has only a few counts. The J gene is TRBJ1-1, the V gene TRBV19, with D perhaps matching TRBD1 (5 bases). Germline lookup yields CDR1 LNHDA and CDR2 SQIVND (reference sequence). CDR3 length: 14 amino acids. The V end was cut by 3 bases, the J end by 0 bases, with 8 bases between. CDR3: CASSIRQMNTEAFF. CDR3 nucleotides: TGTGCCAGTAGTATTCGACAGATGAACACTGAAGCTTTCTTT. Looking up the rest from reference TRBV19 and TRBJ1-1 gives the full variable domain: DGGITQSPKYLFRKEGQNVTLSCEQNLNHDAMYWYRQDPGQGLRLIYYSQIVNDFQKGDIAEGYSVSREKKESFPLTVTSAQKNPTAFYLCASSIRQMNTEAFFGQGTRLTVV.

V usage is TRBV7-2 and J usage is TRBJ1-1; D may be TRBD1 (6 bases). This CDR3 comprises 16 residues. V lost 5 bases and J 1 base, leaving 17 bases between the germline ends. The germline gives CDR1 SGHTA, CDR2 FQGNSA. CDR3: CASSTNAPGANTEAFF. The CDR3 coding sequence is TGTGCCAGCAGCACGAACGCACCAGGGGCGAACACTGAAGCTTTCTTT.

V usage is TRBV7-3 and J usage is TRBJ2-6; no clear D. CDR3 size: 14 residues. V was clipped by 1 base and J by 8 bases, with 9 bases between them. Germline-derived CDR1 and CDR2 are SGHTA and FQGTGA. CDR3 protein: CASSLSLVSNVLTF. The CDR3 region has the DNA TGTGCCAGCAGCTTAAGTCTGGTATCCAACGTCCTGACTTTC.

The chain links TRBV6-5 to TRBJ2-2; D is ambiguous. The germline V gene has CDR1 MNHEY and CDR2 SVGAGI. This CDR3 has 15 amino acids. V was clipped by 5 bases and J by 4 bases, with 14 bases between them. The CDR3 DNA reads as TGTGCCAGCAGTCCCCCCAGGAACCCCACCGGGGAGCTGTTTTTT. This codes for CASSPPRNPTGELFF.

V gene TRBV7-8 combines with J gene TRBJ1-6, with D possibly matching TRBD1 (5 bases). The germline CDR1 and CDR2 sequences are SGHVS and FQNEAQ. V was clipped by 0 bases and J by 7 bases, with 10 bases between them. The CDR3 has 15 residues. Here the CDR3 DNA reads TGTGCCAGCAGCTTAGCGGGGGGATCCAATTCACCCCTCCACTTT. Translation gives CASSLAGGSNSPLHF. Using reference TRBV7-8 and TRBJ1-6 for the parts outside the CDR3, the full variable domain is GAGVSQSPRYKVAKRGQDVALRCDPISGHVSLFWYQQALGQGPEFLTYFQNEAQLDKSGLPSDRFFAERPEGSVSTLKIQRTQQEDSAVYLCASSLAGGSNSPLHFGNGTRLTVT.

This rearrangement joins TRBV7-8 to TRBJ2-7; maybe TRBD2 (5 bases). The germline V gene encodes CDR1 SGHVS and CDR2 FQNEAQ. This CDR3 contains 13 residues. The ends were cut back, 7 bases at V and 4 bases at J, with 14 bases in the middle. This chain's CDR3 is CASILNPGYEQYF. CDR3 sequence (DNA): TGTGCCAGCATCTTGAACCCGGGGTACGAGCAGTACTTC.

The chain joins TRBV7-3 to TRBJ1-1; no reliable D call. Germline CDR1 and CDR2: SGHTA and FQGTGA. The CDR3 runs to 13 residues. The V end lost 2 bases, the J end lost 2 bases, and 6 bases lay between the germline ends. CDR3 residues: CASSLQVNTEAFF. The DNA for the CDR3 is TGTGCCAGCAGCTTACAAGTTAACACTGAAGCTTTCTTT.

V is TRBV5-5 and J is TRBJ1-3; tentatively, D is TRBD1 (6 bases). V lost 6 bases, J lost 8 bases, and 18 bases lay in between. The length of the CDR3 is 14 residues. Looked up from germline, CDR1 is SGHKS and CDR2 is YYEKEE (reference sequence). The CDR3 sequence is CASTLLGARDTIYF. The CDR3 nucleotides read TGTGCCAGCACCCTCTTGGGGGCGCGGGACACCATATATTTT.

The V gene is TRBV5-1, the J gene TRBJ2-1; 10 nucleotides match TRBD2. CDR3 length: 16 amino acids. The germline gives CDR1 SGHRS, CDR2 YFSETQ. V was pared by 4 bases and J by 2 bases, with 6 bases of the junction left unmatched. CDR3 nucleotides: TGCGCCAGCAGCGGAGGACTAGCGGAGACCTACAATGAGCAGTTCTTC. Protein sequence: CASSGGLAETYNEQFF.

The CDR3 coding sequence is TGCGCCAGCAGGCGGACTAGCGGGAGGTCCGAGCAGTACTTC. Its protein product is CASRRTSGRSEQYF. The chain couples TRBV10-2 to TRBJ2-7, with TRBD2 matching over 14 bases. V shed 6 bases and J 6 bases; nucleotides not matched to a gene: 4. Germline V lookup: CDR1 WSHSY, CDR2 SAAADI. The CDR3 has 14 amino acids.

This clone occurred a few times. V usage is TRBV5-4 and J usage is TRBJ2-2; unclear D gene. CDR3 length equals 12 residues. Trimming left V 6 bases short and J 6 bases short, with 9 bases between. Per the germline V gene, CDR1 is SGHNT and CDR2 is YYREEE (reference sequence). Here the CDR3 reads CASTFAPGELFF. The CDR3 DNA is TGTGCCAGCACCTTTGCCCCCGGGGAGCTGTTTTTT.

This chain joins TRBV24-1 and TRBJ2-3; TRBD2 matches 11 bases. The CDR3 has 16 residues. CDR1 and CDR2 (germline): KGHDR, SFDVKD. Trimming removed 3 bases from V and 5 bases from J; junction bases left unmatched: 6. The CDR3 sequence is CATSDPSGGTIDTQYF. For the CDR3, the DNA is TGTGCCACCAGTGATCCTAGCGGGGGGACCATAGATACGCAGTATTTT.

This chain links TRBV4-1 with TRBJ2-7; perhaps TRBD2 as D (6 bases). V was cut by 0 bases and J by 5 bases, with 14 bases left in between. Germline V CDR1 and CDR2: MGHRA, YSYEKL. The CDR3 runs to 15 residues. The CDR3 reads CASSQDGWRGDEQYF. The DNA of the CDR3 is TGCGCCAGCAGCCAAGATGGATGGCGGGGTGACGAGCAGTACTTC.

This sequence joins TRBV5-1 and TRBJ1-1; the match to TRBD1 covers 8 bases. Germline V gene lookup returns CDR1 SGHRS and CDR2 YFSETQ. V dropped 4 bases and J dropped 1; count of bases not matched to a gene: 9. There are 16 residues in the CDR3. CDR3 residues: CASSPSGQGSNTEAFF. Written as DNA, the CDR3 is TGCGCCAGCAGCCCTAGCGGACAGGGATCGAACACTGAAGCTTTCTTT.

The gene calls are TRBV6-1 and TRBJ2-7; D tentatively reads TRBD1 or TRBD2 (5 bases each). The CDR3 has 12 residues. The V gene lost 3 bases and the J gene lost 7 bases, with 10 bases spanning the gap. Germline assignment: CDR1 MNHNS and CDR2 SASEGT. This CDR3 is CASSEGVWEQYF. The CDR3 coding sequence is TGTGCCAGCAGTGAGGGGGTCTGGGAGCAGTACTTC.

This chain uses TRBV10-1 with TRBJ2-7; D is unresolved. Deletions cut 6 bases from V and 6 bases from J, with 12 bases between. The CDR3 has 12 residues. Looked up from germline, CDR1 is WNHNN and CDR2 is SYGVQD (reference sequence). The CDR3: CASSDAESEQYF. Here the CDR3 DNA reads TGCGCCAGCAGCGACGCGGAATCCGAGCAGTACTTC.

The V and J genes are TRBV5-4 and TRBJ1-1; TRBD1 matches 11 bases. The germline gives CDR1 SGHNT, CDR2 YYREEE (reference sequence). The CDR3 loop spans 15 amino acids. Losses at the gene ends were 5 bases for V and 3 bases for J; bases not matched to a gene: 6. The CDR3 DNA follows: TGTGCCAGCAGGAATGGACAGGGGGCTTACACTGAAGCTTTCTTT. It specifies CASRNGQGAYTEAFF.

The chain carries TRBV19 and TRBJ2-1; D ambiguous. This CDR3 region has 12 residues. Germline V lookup: CDR1 LNHDA, CDR2 SQIVND (reference sequence). With 3 bases removed from V and 10 bases from J, the gap between germline ends came to 10 bases. The CDR3 protein is CASSIWSREQFF. The DNA of the CDR3 is TGTGCCAGTAGTATTTGGTCGAGGGAGCAGTTCTTC. The entire variable domain, with the rest obtained from reference TRBV19 and TRBJ2-1, is as follows: DGGITQSPKYLFRKEGQNVTLSCEQNLNHDAMYWYRQDPGQGLRLIYYSQIVNDFQKGDIAEGYSVSREKKESFPLTVTSAQKNPTAFYLCASSIWSREQFFGPGTRLTVL.

In this sample, this clone turned up once. The rearrangement links TRBV7-2 to TRBJ1-3; D remains ambiguous. The V and J ends lost 5 bases and 2 bases respectively, with 13 bases between them. Germline V gene data show CDR1 as SGHTA and CDR2 as FQGNSA. The CDR3 is 15 residues long. CDR3 sequence reads: CASSAGLQPGNTIYF. The CDR3 DNA follows: TGTGCCAGCAGCGCGGGGTTGCAACCTGGAAACACCATATATTTT.